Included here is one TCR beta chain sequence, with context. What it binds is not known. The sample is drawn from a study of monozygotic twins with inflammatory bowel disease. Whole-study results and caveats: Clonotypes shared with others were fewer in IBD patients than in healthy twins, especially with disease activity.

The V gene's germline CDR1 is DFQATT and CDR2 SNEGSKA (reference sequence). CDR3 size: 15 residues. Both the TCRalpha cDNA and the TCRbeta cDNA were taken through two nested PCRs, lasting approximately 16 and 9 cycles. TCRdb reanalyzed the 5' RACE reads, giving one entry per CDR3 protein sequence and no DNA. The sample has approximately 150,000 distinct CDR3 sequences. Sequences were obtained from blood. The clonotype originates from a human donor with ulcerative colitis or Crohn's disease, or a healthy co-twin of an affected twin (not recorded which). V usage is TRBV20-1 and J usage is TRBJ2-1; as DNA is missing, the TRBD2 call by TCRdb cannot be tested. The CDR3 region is CSASPGTSVLHEQFF.